The clone carrying this TCR beta chain was seen just once. Germline CDR1 reads SGHVS; CDR2 reads FNYEAQ. V was clipped by 5 bases and J by 5 bases; unmatched bases: 9. The CDR3 is 15 residues long. Original methodology: From reference gene primer amplification, estimates of nucleated cell counts were derived. Sequencing was performed with immunoSEQ multiplex PCR; in TCRdb, only in-frame clones are kept and a portion is missing. V, J and clone size reflect that table, while D and trimming were determined from the DNA. Here the sample spans 150,000 or so clones, about 86% being singletons. The sample is drawn from a study of blood T cell repertoires in COVID-19. Study as a whole: Spain, Italy and the United States supplied samples that represented acute and convalescent COVID-19.

V and J are TRBV7-6 and TRBJ2-7; 10 positions agree with TRBD2. This TCR derives from a woman in her sixties or seventies with acute or convalescent COVID-19. Material: peripheral blood. DNA of the CDR3: TGTGCCAGCAGCCGTAGCGGGGGGAGTAGTCACGAGCAGTACTTC. Residues: CASSRSGGSSHEQYF.